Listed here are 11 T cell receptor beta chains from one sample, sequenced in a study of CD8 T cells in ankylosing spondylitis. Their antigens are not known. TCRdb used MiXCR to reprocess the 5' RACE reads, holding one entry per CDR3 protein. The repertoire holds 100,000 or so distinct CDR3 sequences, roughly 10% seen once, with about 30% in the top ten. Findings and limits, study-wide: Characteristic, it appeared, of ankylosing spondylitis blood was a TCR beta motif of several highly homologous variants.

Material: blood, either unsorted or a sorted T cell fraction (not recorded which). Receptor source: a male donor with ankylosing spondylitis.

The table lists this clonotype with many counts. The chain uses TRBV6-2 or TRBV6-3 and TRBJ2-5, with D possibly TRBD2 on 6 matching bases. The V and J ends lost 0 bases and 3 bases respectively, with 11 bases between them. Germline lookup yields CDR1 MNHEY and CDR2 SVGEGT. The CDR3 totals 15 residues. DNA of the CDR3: TGTGCCAGCAGTTACTCGGCTAGCGTAGAAGAGACCCAGTACTTC. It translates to CASSYSASVEETQYF.

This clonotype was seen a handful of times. The CDR3 sequence: CASSLAGAGGPEEQFF. The CDR3 nucleotides read TGTGCCAGCAGCTTAGCCGGGGCGGGAGGGCCGGAGGAGCAGTTCTTC. The chain couples TRBV11-3 to TRBJ2-1, with 9 bases identical to TRBD2. CDR1 and CDR2 from the germline V gene are SGHNT and YENEEA. CDR3 length equals 16 residues. V trimming: 1 base; J trimming: 10 bases; junction bases outside the gene matches: 11.

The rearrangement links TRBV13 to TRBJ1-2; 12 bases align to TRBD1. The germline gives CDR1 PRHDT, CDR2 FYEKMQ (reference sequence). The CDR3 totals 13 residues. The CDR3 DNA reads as TGTGCTGGGACGGGACAGGGGGCGAGTGGCTACACCTTC. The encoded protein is CAGTGQGASGYTF.

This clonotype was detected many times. In DNA, the CDR3 is TGTGCCAGCAGTTATGGGCCCCGAGCTACTGAAGCTTTCTTT. Protein: CASSYGPRATEAFF. The gene calls are TRBV12-3 or TRBV12-4 and TRBJ1-1; no definite D call. There are 14 residues in the CDR3. Trimming removed 4 bases from V and 5 bases from J, with 14 bases in between.

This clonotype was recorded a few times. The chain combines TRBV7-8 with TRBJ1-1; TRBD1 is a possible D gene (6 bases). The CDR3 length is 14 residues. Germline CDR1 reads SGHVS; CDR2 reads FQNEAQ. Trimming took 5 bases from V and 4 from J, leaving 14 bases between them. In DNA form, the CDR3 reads TGTGCCAGCAGCCAACAGGGTAGTGGCACTGAAGCTTTCTTT. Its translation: CASSQQGSGTEAFF.

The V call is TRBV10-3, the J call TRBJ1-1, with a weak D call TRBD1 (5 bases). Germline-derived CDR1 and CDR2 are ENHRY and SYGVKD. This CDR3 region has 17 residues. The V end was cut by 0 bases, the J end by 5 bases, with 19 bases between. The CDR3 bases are TGTGCCATCAGTGAGTCGAAGGGCCAGGGTTGGAAAACTGAAGCTTTCTTT. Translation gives CAISESKGQGWKTEAFF.

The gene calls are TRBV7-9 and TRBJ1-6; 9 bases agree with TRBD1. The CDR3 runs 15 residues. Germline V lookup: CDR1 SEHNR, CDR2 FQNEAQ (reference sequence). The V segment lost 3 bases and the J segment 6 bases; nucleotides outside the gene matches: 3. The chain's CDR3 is CASSLGQGGNSPLHF. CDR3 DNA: TGTGCCAGCAGCTTGGGACAGGGAGGTAATTCACCCCTCCACTTT. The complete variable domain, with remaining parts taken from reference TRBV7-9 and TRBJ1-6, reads DTGVSQNPRHKITKRGQNVTFRCDPISEHNRLYWYRQTLGQGPEFLTYFQNEAQLEKSRLLSDRFSAERPKGSFSTLEIQRTEQGDSAMYLCASSLGQGGNSPLHFGNGTRLTVT.

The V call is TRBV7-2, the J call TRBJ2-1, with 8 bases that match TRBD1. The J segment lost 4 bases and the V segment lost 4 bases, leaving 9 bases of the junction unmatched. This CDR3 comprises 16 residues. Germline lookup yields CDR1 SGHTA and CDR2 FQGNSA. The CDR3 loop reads CASSYQSRGRYNEQFF. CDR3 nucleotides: TGTGCCAGCAGCTATCAGTCCAGGGGGCGATACAATGAGCAGTTCTTC.

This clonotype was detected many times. CDR3 sequence: CASSVAETYEQYF. The CDR3 DNA reads as TGTGCCAGCAGTGTGGCAGAAACCTACGAGCAGTACTTC. The J gene is TRBJ2-7, the V gene TRBV25-1; unclear D gene. CDR1 is MGHDK and CDR2 is SYGVNS in the germline V gene. With 4 bases removed from V and 2 bases from J, the gap between germline ends came to 9 bases. The CDR3 runs to 13 residues.

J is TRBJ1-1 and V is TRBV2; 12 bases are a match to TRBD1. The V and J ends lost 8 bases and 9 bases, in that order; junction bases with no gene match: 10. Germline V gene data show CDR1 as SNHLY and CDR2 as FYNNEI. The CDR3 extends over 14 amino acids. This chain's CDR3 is CASGGTGGDLKAFF. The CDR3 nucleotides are TGTGCCAGCGGCGGGACAGGGGGCGATTTGAAAGCTTTCTTT.

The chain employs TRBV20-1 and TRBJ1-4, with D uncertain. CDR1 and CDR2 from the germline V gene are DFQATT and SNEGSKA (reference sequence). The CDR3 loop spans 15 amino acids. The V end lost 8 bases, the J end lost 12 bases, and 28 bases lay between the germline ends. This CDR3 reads CSLKTPGHPRTELFF. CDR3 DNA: TGCAGTCTTAAAACGCCCGGCCACCCCCGTACTGAACTGTTTTTT.